This note documents a single T cell receptor (beta chain) sequence. This CDR3 region has 16 residues. CDR1 MDHEN and CDR2 SYDVKM come from the germline V gene. V was cut by 3 bases and J by 0 bases, with 12 bases left in between. The data stem from a study of cytomegalovirus exposure and HLA in healthy donors. Overall study context: In an early release, HLA-typed donors contributed approximately 82 million unique TCR sequences.

Amplification used 60 Vbeta primers and 13 Jbeta primers. Here immunoSEQ multiplex PCR was the method, and the copy in TCRdb shows in-frame clones only, minus some. This sample yields 150,000 or so clones, of which 60% to 80% are seen a single time; roughly 7.3% belongs to the top ten. The sequenced sample was PBMCs. The rearrangement links TRBV28 to TRBJ2-1; D is uncertain. The TCR originated in a male donor in good health and CMV-seronegative. The CDR3 coding sequence is TGTGCCAGCAGTTTTTATCGCGTATTCTCCTACAATGAGCAGTTCTTC. This codes for CASSFYRVFSYNEQFF.